Listed here are 27 T cell receptor beta chains from one sample, sequenced in a study of type 1 regulatory T cells. Which antigens these TCRs recognize remains unknown. TCRdb reprocessed the reads via MiXCR and lists one record per CDR3 protein. This table has about 59,000 distinct CDR3 sequences, less than 70% appearing once. The sample consisted of cultured non-Tr1 T cells, either the whole culture or a sorted T cell fraction (not recorded which). These receptors originate from a human donor in good health.

The rearrangement links TRBV6-6 to TRBJ2-3; 10 bases map to TRBD2. J lost 2 bases, V lost 5 bases, and 4 bases had no gene match. CDR1 is MNHNY, CDR2 SVGAGI, per germline (reference sequence). The CDR3 spans 15 residues. CDR3 nucleotides: TGTGCCAGCAGTGATCTAGCGGGAGCCACAGATACGCAGTATTTT. Translation gives CASSDLAGATDTQYF.

This clonotype has only a few counts. The chain links TRBV11-2 to TRBJ2-1; D may be TRBD2 (5 bases). The CDR3 covers 15 residues. V was shortened by 5 bases and J by 4 bases, with 15 bases between the two germline ends. Looked up from germline, CDR1 is SGHAT and CDR2 is FQNNGV. The CDR3 loop reads CASSSSLETYNEQFF. CDR3 nucleotide sequence: TGTGCCAGCAGCAGCTCACTAGAGACTTACAATGAGCAGTTCTTC.

This clonotype was seen many times. The J gene is TRBJ2-1, the V gene TRBV27, with TRBD1 matching over 7 bases. V lost 3 bases and J lost 7; bases outside the gene matches: 6. CDR1 is MNHEY, CDR2 SMNVEV, per germline (reference sequence). The CDR3 is made up of 14 amino acids. CDR3: CASSFRQGGNEQFF. CDR3 sequence (DNA): TGTGCCAGCAGTTTTCGACAGGGTGGGAATGAGCAGTTCTTC.

This clonotype has more than one count but fewer than ten. The chain recombines TRBV20-1 with TRBJ2-1; 12 bases agree with TRBD2. Germline V gene lookup returns CDR1 DFQATT and CDR2 SNEGSKA (reference sequence). V shed 3 bases, J shed 2 bases, and the junction held 2 bases outside the gene matches. The CDR3 runs to 15 residues. CDR3 DNA sequence: TGCAGTGCTAGTAGGACTAGCGGGGCCTACAATGAGCAGTTCTTC. As protein: CSASRTSGAYNEQFF.

In its sample, this clonotype ranks as medium-sized. The V call is TRBV7-2, the J call TRBJ2-2; no reliable D call. CDR3 length: 15 residues. Germline CDR1 SGHTA, CDR2 FQGNSA. The V end was cut by 5 bases, the J end by 4 bases, with 14 bases between. The CDR3 region has the DNA TGTGCCAGCAGCAGGGCCAGAGGTCTCACCGGGGAGCTGTTTTTT. As protein: CASSRARGLTGELFF. The variable domain in full, with the rest retrieved from reference TRBV7-2 and TRBJ2-2, is GAGVSQSPSNKVTEKGKDVELRCDPISGHTALYWYRQSLGQGLEFLIYFQGNSAPDKSGLPSDRFSAERTGGSVSTLTIQRTQQEDSAVYLCASSRARGLTGELFFGEGSRLTVL.

This sequence joins TRBV3-1 and TRBJ1-1; D gene unclear. With 5 bases removed from V and 5 bases from J, the gap between germline ends came to 12 bases. CDR1 and CDR2 (germline): LGHDT, YNNKEL (reference sequence). CDR3 size: 13 residues. The CDR3 DNA reads TGTGCCAGCAGCTTAACCCCCGGGACTGAAGCTTTCTTT. This codes for CASSLTPGTEAFF.

The table lists this clonotype with a count of one. The V call is TRBV6-2 or TRBV6-3, the J call TRBJ1-1; D not certain. The CDR3 totals 14 residues. Trimming removed 6 bases from V and 4 bases from J, with 15 bases in between. CDR1 MNHEY and CDR2 SVGEGT come from the germline V gene. The CDR3 sequence: CASSVPPRSTEAFF. DNA for the CDR3: TGTGCCAGCAGCGTTCCCCCGAGGAGCACTGAAGCTTTCTTT.

This chain joins TRBV30 and TRBJ2-1; 12 bases agree with TRBD2. CDR3 length: 14 residues. V lost 0 bases to trimming and J lost 13 bases; unmatched junction nucleotides: 7. The germline V gene has CDR1 GTSNPN and CDR2 SVGIG (reference sequence). The CDR3: CAWSVLETSGRQFF. The CDR3 DNA reads TGTGCCTGGAGTGTACTGGAGACTAGCGGGAGACAGTTCTTC.

The rearrangement joins TRBV20-1 to TRBJ1-2; weak D call: TRBD1 (5 bases). Germline values: CDR1 DFQATT, CDR2 SNEGSKA (reference sequence). There are 15 residues in the CDR3. Trimming stripped 3 bases from V and 4 bases from J, with 18 bases between. CDR3 loop: CSARRPGLKTYGYTF. CDR3 DNA sequence: TGCAGTGCTAGGAGGCCGGGACTGAAGACCTATGGCTACACCTTC.

Details on this clonotype: A read error is possible here, since a much larger clone lies one base away. This sequence joins TRBV20-1 and TRBJ2-3; 10 nucleotides line up with TRBD1. Germline V gives CDR1 DFQATT, CDR2 SNEGSKA (reference sequence). This CDR3 is built from 15 residues. The V gene end was trimmed by 7 bases and the J gene end by 2 bases; junction bases not matched to a gene: 9. CDR3 residues: CSVARGQGNTDTQYF. The CDR3, as DNA: TGCAGTGTTGCCCGGGGACAGGGGAACACAGATACGCAGTATTTT.

The chain employs TRBV2 and TRBJ1-1, with 7 bases aligning to TRBD1. Germline CDR1 SNHLY, CDR2 FYNNEI. This CDR3 spans 15 amino acids. The ends lost 4 bases at V and 0 bases at J; junction bases unmatched: 5. As DNA, the CDR3 is TGTGCCAGCAGTGTGACAGGGCCAATGAACACTGAAGCTTTCTTT. This gives the protein CASSVTGPMNTEAFF.

As regards this clonotype: One end of the junction fails to match germline, which may point to a read error. The J gene is TRBJ2-3, the V gene TRBV7-9, with 7 bases fitting TRBD1. The CDR3 consists of 16 residues. Germline loops: CDR1 SEHNR, CDR2 FQNEAQ (reference sequence). CDR3 coding DNA: TGTACCAGCAGCCCTAGGGGGCAGTCAACCACAGATACGCAGTATTTT. Translated: CTSSPRGQSTTDTQYF.

The chain employs TRBV20-1 and TRBJ2-7, with 13 positions matching TRBD2. CDR1 and CDR2 (germline): DFQATT, SNEGSKA (reference sequence). This CDR3 region has 14 residues. Trimming took 2 bases from V and 5 from J; bases not matched to a gene: 3. The CDR3 spells CSARPGTSGNEQYF. DNA of the CDR3: TGCAGTGCTAGACCCGGGACTAGCGGGAACGAGCAGTACTTC.

This chain uses TRBV20-1 with TRBJ2-7; D might be TRBD1 (5 bases). The germline CDR1 and CDR2 sequences are DFQATT and SNEGSKA (reference sequence). The CDR3 totals 14 residues. V was cut by 4 bases and J by 0 bases, with 13 bases left in between. DNA for the CDR3: TGCAGTGCTAAAAGCGACAGTAGCTCCTACGAGCAGTACTTC. Translated: CSAKSDSSSYEQYF.

This clonotype was seen a handful of times. This chain joins TRBV7-2 and TRBJ2-3; the D call may be TRBD1 or TRBD2 (5 bases each). Trimming took 1 base from V and 2 from J, leaving 13 bases between them. The CDR3 totals 16 residues. Germline loops: CDR1 SGHTA, CDR2 FQGNSA. The DNA of the CDR3 is TGTGCCAGCAGCTTAGGCGGTGGGACGCACACAGATACGCAGTATTTT. Translating gives CASSLGGGTHTDTQYF.

The V gene is TRBV5-4, the J gene TRBJ1-5, with D possibly matching TRBD1 (5 bases). Germline loops: CDR1 SGHNT, CDR2 YYREEE (reference sequence). The germline V and J ends were trimmed by 0 bases and 6 bases, with 7 bases remaining between them. The CDR3 is 13 amino acids. The CDR3 reads CASSLGGTQPQHF. CDR3 nucleotide sequence: TGTGCCAGCAGCTTGGGTGGGACTCAGCCCCAGCATTTT.

This rearrangement joins TRBV6-1 to TRBJ1-2; TRBD1 matches 9 bases. CDR1 and CDR2 (germline): MNHNS, SASEGT. V shed 6 bases, J shed 8 bases, and the junction held 7 bases outside the gene matches. The CDR3 is 13 amino acids. In nucleotides, the CDR3 is TGTGCCAGCAGACCCACAGGGGGCGAAGGCTACACCTTC. This codes for CASRPTGGEGYTF.

This chain connects TRBV10-3 to TRBJ2-7; 8 nucleotides line up with TRBD2. Germline CDR1 reads ENHRY; CDR2 reads SYGVKD. After removal of 8 bases from V and 5 bases from J, the junction contained 8 bases not matched to a gene. The CDR3 runs to 13 residues. The CDR3, as DNA: TGTGCCATCCGAACCGGGGGGGTTAACGAGCAGTACTTC. It codes for CAIRTGGVNEQYF.

This chain uses TRBV30 with TRBJ2-1; TRBD2 agrees at 7 bases. Germline V lookup: CDR1 GTSNPN, CDR2 SVGIG (reference sequence). Trimming removed 1 base from V and 10 bases from J; junction bases left unmatched: 4. This CDR3 contains 12 residues. This CDR3 reads CAWSGQLAEQFF. The CDR3 DNA reads as TGTGCCTGGAGTGGCCAACTAGCGGAGCAGTTCTTC.

This clonotype was found a few times. The chain uses TRBV4-2 and TRBJ1-5, with D possibly matching TRBD1 (6 bases). The CDR3 covers 16 residues. V lost 0 bases, J lost 0 bases, and 9 bases lay in between. Germline V gene lookup returns CDR1 LGHNA and CDR2 YNFKEQ. CDR3 bases: TGTGCCAGCAGCCAAGAACCAGGGGTTAGCAATCAGCCCCAGCATTTT. Encoded protein: CASSQEPGVSNQPQHF.

The chain employs TRBV11-2 and TRBJ1-1; no clear D gene. There are 15 residues in the CDR3. Trimming cost V 5 bases and J 0 bases, with 13 bases left between them. The V gene's germline CDR1 is SGHAT and CDR2 FQNNGV. The CDR3 spells CASSPPWVMNTEAFF. In nucleotides, the CDR3 is TGTGCCAGCAGCCCCCCGTGGGTGATGAACACTGAAGCTTTCTTT. Looking up the rest from reference TRBV11-2 and TRBJ1-1 gives the full variable domain: EAGVAQSPRYKIIEKRQSVAFWCNPISGHATLYWYQQILGQGPKLLIQFQNNGVVDDSQLPKDRFSAERLKGVDSTLKIQPAKLEDSAVYLCASSPPWVMNTEAFFGQGTRLTVV.

This clonotype came up a few times. The genes are TRBV29-1 and TRBJ1-1; 7 bases line up with TRBD1. The germline gives CDR1 SQVTM, CDR2 ANQGSEA. With 4 bases clipped from V and 1 base from J, the junction kept 3 bases outside the gene matches. The CDR3 runs to 13 residues. The CDR3 coding sequence is TGCAGCGTTGCAGAGGGGGCGAACACTGAAGCTTTCTTT. Residues: CSVAEGANTEAFF.

The rearrangement links TRBV4-1 to TRBJ2-3; weak D call: TRBD2 (5 bases). V was pared by 4 bases and J by 0 bases, with 8 bases between. The V gene's germline CDR1 is MGHRA and CDR2 YSYEKL. The CDR3 sequence is 14 residues long. The CDR3 here is CASSRRRSTDTQYF. The CDR3 DNA reads TGCGCCAGCAGCCGGAGGAGGAGCACAGATACGCAGTATTTT.

This clonotype appeared once. V usage is TRBV28 and J usage is TRBJ2-4; D unresolved. This CDR3 has 17 amino acids. Germline CDR1 MDHEN, CDR2 SYDVKM. The V end was cut by 7 bases, the J end by 3 bases, with 22 bases between. For the CDR3, the DNA is TGTGCCAGCACTCCATTGGGCGGAAACAGATACAAAAACATTCAGTACTTC. It yields the protein CASTPLGGNRYKNIQYF.

The chain uses TRBV4-2 and TRBJ1-1; TRBD1 agrees at 7 bases. The germline V gene has CDR1 LGHNA and CDR2 YNFKEQ. Trimming took 1 base from V and 1 from J; bases not matched to a gene: 0. The CDR3 runs to 14 residues. CDR3 protein: CASSQGDRNTEAFF. The CDR3 DNA sequence: TGTGCCAGCAGCCAAGGGGACAGGAACACTGAAGCTTTCTTT.

Only a few counts were recorded for this clonotype. The rearrangement joins TRBV23-1 to TRBJ2-1; 7 nucleotides align to TRBD1. TRBV23-1 is given ORF status, its function remaining uncertain. The CDR3 consists of 14 residues. V was clipped by 10 bases and J by 4 bases; unmatched bases: 10. The CDR3 spells CAITTGKDYNEQFF. Here the CDR3 DNA reads TGCGCCATCACGACAGGGAAAGATTACAATGAGCAGTTCTTC.

CDR3 sequence (DNA): TGCGCCAGCAGCCAAGGCCAGGATCCGGGGGCTAACTATGGCTACACCTTC. Amino acid sequence: CASSQGQDPGANYGYTF. This sequence joins TRBV4-1 and TRBJ1-2; possibly TRBD1 for D (5 bases). Trimming left V 1 base short and J 0 bases short, with 15 bases between. This CDR3 is built from 17 residues. The germline V gene has CDR1 MGHRA and CDR2 YSYEKL.